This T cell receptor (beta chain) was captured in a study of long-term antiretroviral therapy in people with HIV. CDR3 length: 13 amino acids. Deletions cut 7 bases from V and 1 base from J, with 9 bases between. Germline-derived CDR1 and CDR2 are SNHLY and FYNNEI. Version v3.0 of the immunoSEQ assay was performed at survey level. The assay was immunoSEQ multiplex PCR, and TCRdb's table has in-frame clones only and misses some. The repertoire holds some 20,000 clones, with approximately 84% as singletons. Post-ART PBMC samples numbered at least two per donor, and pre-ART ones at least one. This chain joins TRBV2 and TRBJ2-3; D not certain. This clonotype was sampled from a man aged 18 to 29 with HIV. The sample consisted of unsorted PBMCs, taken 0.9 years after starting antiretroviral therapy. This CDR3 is CASMGGRTDTQYF. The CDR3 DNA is TGTGCCAGCATGGGTGGACGCACAGATACGCAGTATTTT. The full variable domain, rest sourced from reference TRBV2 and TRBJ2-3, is EPEVTQTPSHQVTQMGQEVILRCVPISNHLYFYWYRQILGQKVEFLVSFYNNEISEKSEIFDDQFSVERPDGSNFTLKIRSTKLEDSAMYFCASMGGRTDTQYFGPGTRLTVL.